The 18 T cell receptor beta chains listed next were all sequenced from one sample in a study of tumor-infiltrating lymphocytes in primary liver carcinoma. The template, 500 ng total RNA, yielded TCR beta cDNA made with a constant-region primer. Modified slightly, ARM-PCR produced TCR beta libraries over three nested multiplex PCR rounds. A C-beta reverse primer was combined with TRBV1-TRBV30 forward primers in the first two PCR rounds, and each round had 9 to 10 cycles. TCRdb used MiXCR to reprocess the multiplex PCR reads, holding one entry per CDR3 protein. The sample includes some 38,000 distinct CDR3 sequences, 70% to 80% of them seen just once. From roughly 21-30 mg of unsorted bulk tissue, DNA and RNA were co-extracted together. Sequencing used liver tumor tissue from sampling region 4. The subset was: tumor region T4, right-lateral pole. Every receptor here comes from a man aged 40-49 years with primary liver carcinoma and hepatitis B virus infection.

About this clonotype itself: No conserved phenylalanine or tryptophan ends this CDR3, so it is likely a read error. CDR3 sequence reads: CASSIDLGVAQPQYS. CDR3 nucleotides: TGTGCCAGCAGCATAGATCTGGGGGTGGCTCAGCCCCAGTATTCT. The chain employs TRBV11-3 and TRBJ1-5; D may be TRBD1 or TRBD2 (5 bases each). The J call could be wrong; TRBJ2-3 is a better fit for the DNA end. CDR1 is SGHNT, CDR2 YENEEA, per germline. The CDR3 totals 15 residues.

Concerning this clonotype itself: At one boundary the junction diverges from the germline segment, which might be a read error. The chain carries TRBV28 and TRBJ1-4; 8 bases are a match to TRBD1. In germline, CDR1 is MDHEN, CDR2 SYDVKM. The CDR3 has 14 residues. The CDR3 DNA reads TGTACCAGCAGTTTCGGACAGGGACGGGAAAGACTGTTTTTT. This encodes CTSSFGQGRERLFF.

About this clonotype itself: A read error may produce the germline difference seen at one junction end. J is TRBJ1-1 and V is TRBV28; no clear D gene. The CDR3 length is 12 residues. The V gene's germline CDR1 is MDHEN and CDR2 SYDVKM. The chain's CDR3 is CASRITVDEDFF. Written as DNA, the CDR3 is TGTGCCAGTAGGATCACAGTGGATGAAGATTTCTTT.

Points on this clonotype: A read error may account for a junction end that differs from germline. The rearrangement uses TRBV6-6 and TRBJ2-1, with a possible D match to TRBD1 (6 bases). Germline lookup yields CDR1 MNHNY and CDR2 SVGAGI (reference sequence). The CDR3 spans 13 residues. The chain's CDR3 is CASSLGAHNDQFF. CDR3 nucleotide sequence: TGTGCCAGCAGTTTGGGGGCCCATAATGATCAGTTCTTC.

Remarks on this clonotype: A junction boundary mismatches the germline segment, possibly from a read error. The chain carries TRBV6-6 and TRBJ1-2; D may be TRBD1 (5 bases). The length of the CDR3 is 13 residues. The germline V gene has CDR1 MNHNY and CDR2 SVGAGI (reference sequence). This CDR3 reads CATSLIGVNDYTF. The CDR3 nucleotides read TGTGCCACCAGCTTGATAGGGGTGAACGACTACACATTC.

Worth noting for this clonotype: In this CDR3 the conserved last residue, phenylalanine or tryptophan, is missing, so a read error is likely. The V and J genes are TRBV7-8 and TRBJ2-7; 7 positions match TRBD2. From germline, CDR1 is SGHVS and CDR2 FQNEAQ. The CDR3 is 13 residues long. CDR3 coding DNA: TGTGCCTGCAGCTTTACTAGCGCCAACGAGCAGTACCTC. Translating gives CACSFTSANEQYL.

Regarding this clonotype: In this CDR3 the conserved last residue, phenylalanine or tryptophan, is missing, so a read error is likely. This sequence joins TRBV5-8 and TRBJ2-7; 10 nucleotides align to TRBD2. CDR3 length: 16 amino acids. The germline V gene has CDR1 SGHTS and CDR2 YDEGEE. V trimming: 1 base; J trimming: 10 bases; junction bases outside the gene matches: 14. The CDR3 loop reads CASSLSLAGTGSEQYY. The CDR3 DNA reads as TGTGCCAGCAGCTTGTCACTAGCGGGAACCGGGAGCGAACAGTACTAC.

As for this clonotype: As the CDR3 is not closed by the conserved phenylalanine or tryptophan, this likely results from a read error. It is unclear where the CDR3 begins or ends on the DNA, so no DNA is shown, and the CDR3 is as TCRdb lists it. This rearrangement joins TRBV11-1 to TRBJ2-7; the listed D gene, TRBD2, was not tested against the DNA. Germline V gives CDR1 SGHAT, CDR2 FQDESV (reference sequence). The CDR3 contains 15 residues when both ends are counted. Here the CDR3 reads CASSLTGSGECERYL.

Comments on this clonotype: Just one base apart from a much larger clone, this may be a read error. CDR3 sequence (DNA): TGCGCCAGCACCCTAGGGTCGGGAGAGACCCAGTACTTC. This gives the protein CASTLGSGETQYF. The chain has TRBV23-1 and TRBJ2-5; D unresolved. TRBV23-1 is reported as an ORF; its role is uncertain. This CDR3 comprises 13 residues. V was trimmed by 7 bases and J by 4 bases, leaving 13 bases between them.

This clonotype was seen just once. Likely a read error: the CDR3 ends without its conserved phenylalanine or tryptophan. The DNA is left out, because the CDR3 cannot be placed on it with certainty; the CDR3 is given as TCRdb lists it. The chain links TRBV28 to TRBJ2-4. Including both end residues, the CDR3 is 11 amino acids long. CDR1 and CDR2 from the germline V gene are MDHEN and SYDVKM. CDR3 protein: CASSSVLIQCL.

Worth noting for this clonotype: A read error is possible here, since a much larger clone lies one base away. The rearrangement uses TRBV15 and TRBJ2-1; 7 positions match TRBD2. Germline values: CDR1 LNHNV, CDR2 YYDKDF (reference sequence). The CDR3 is made up of 16 amino acids. CDR3 in DNA: TGTGCCACCAGCAGAGATCAGCGGGACTACTACGATGAGCAGTTCTTC. Translating it yields CATSRDQRDYYDEQFF.

A word on this clonotype: An end of the junction differs from the germline gene, which may be a read error. The chain is built from TRBV28 and TRBJ1-4; 7 positions match TRBD1. CDR3 size: 17 residues. In germline, CDR1 is MDHEN, CDR2 SYDVKM. This CDR3 is CASSYGDRFATDEKLFF. CDR3 sequence (DNA): TGTGCCAGCAGTTATGGGGACAGATTTGCAACTGATGAAAAACTGTTTTTT. Filled out from reference TRBV28 and TRBJ1-4, the complete variable domain reads DVKVTQSSRYLVKRTGEKVFLECVQDMDHENMFWYRQDPGLGLRLIYFSYDVKMKEKGDIPEGYSVSREKKERFSLILESASTNQTSMYLCASSYGDRFATDEKLFFGSGTQLSVL.

As regards this clonotype: The junction departs from germline at one end; a sequencing error may be responsible. The chain couples TRBV11-2 to TRBJ2-7; TRBD1 is a possible D gene (5 bases). The CDR3 contains 14 residues. The germline gives CDR1 SGHAT, CDR2 FQNNGV. CDR3 nucleotides: TGTGCCTGCAGCTTAGATGGACAAGCCTACAAGCAGTACTTC. This codes for CACSLDGQAYKQYF.

Comment on this clonotype: Relative to the germline gene, one junction end is altered; a read error may explain this. This chain links TRBV5-1 with TRBJ1-2; D is undetermined. The CDR3 spans 14 residues. Germline values: CDR1 SGHRS, CDR2 YFSETQ. CDR3 residues: CASSLLEKVYGYTF. CDR3 DNA sequence: TGTGCCAGCAGCTTGCTTGAGAAGGTTTATGGCTACACCTTC.

This clonotype was detected once. The junction shows a germline mismatch at one end, possibly a read error. The chain links TRBV5-6 to TRBJ2-7, with TRBD2 identical over 9 bases. The V gene's germline CDR1 is SGHDT and CDR2 YYEEEE. This CDR3 is built from 14 residues. In nucleotides, the CDR3 is TGTGCCAGCAATAGATTAGCGGGAGAGGGAGAGCAATACTTC. Translating gives CASNRLAGEGEQYF. The whole variable domain, remainder taken from reference TRBV5-6 and TRBJ2-7, is DAGVTQSPTHLIKTRGQQVTLRCSPKSGHDTVSWYQQALGQGPQFIFQYYEEEERQRGNFPDRFSGHQFPNYSSELNVNALLLGDSALYLCASNRLAGEGEQYFGPGTRLTVT.

Details on this clonotype: Compared with germline, one end of the junction differs, possibly owing to a read error. The genes are TRBV5-1 and TRBJ1-2; 8 bases match TRBD1. CDR3 size: 14 residues. Germline-derived CDR1 and CDR2 are SGHRS and YFSETQ. Written as DNA, the CDR3 is TGCGTCAGCAGATTGGACGGGACAGGCCGGGGCTACACCTTC. Protein: CVSRLDGTGRGYTF.

Many counts were recorded for this clonotype. This sequence may be a read error, since a much larger clone differs from it by one base. The V gene is TRBV5-1, the J gene TRBJ2-1, with a weak D call TRBD2 (5 bases). Germline V gene data show CDR1 as SGHRS and CDR2 as YFSETQ. The CDR3 runs to 15 residues. The CDR3 protein is CASGLVGEPYNEQFF. The CDR3, as DNA: TGCGCCAGCGGCTTGGTTGGGGAGCCCTACAATGAGCAGTTCTTC.

Only one count was recorded for this clonotype. Here the CDR3 DNA reads TGCGCCAGCAGCGCTGTTGGAGGTTACAATGAGCAGTTCTTC. As protein: CASSAVGGYNEQFF. The J gene is TRBJ2-1, the V gene TRBV5-1, with TRBD2 as a possible D gene (5 bases). CDR1 and CDR2 from the germline V gene are SGHRS and YFSETQ. The CDR3 runs to 14 residues. Trimming cost V 4 bases and J 4 bases, with 12 bases left between them.